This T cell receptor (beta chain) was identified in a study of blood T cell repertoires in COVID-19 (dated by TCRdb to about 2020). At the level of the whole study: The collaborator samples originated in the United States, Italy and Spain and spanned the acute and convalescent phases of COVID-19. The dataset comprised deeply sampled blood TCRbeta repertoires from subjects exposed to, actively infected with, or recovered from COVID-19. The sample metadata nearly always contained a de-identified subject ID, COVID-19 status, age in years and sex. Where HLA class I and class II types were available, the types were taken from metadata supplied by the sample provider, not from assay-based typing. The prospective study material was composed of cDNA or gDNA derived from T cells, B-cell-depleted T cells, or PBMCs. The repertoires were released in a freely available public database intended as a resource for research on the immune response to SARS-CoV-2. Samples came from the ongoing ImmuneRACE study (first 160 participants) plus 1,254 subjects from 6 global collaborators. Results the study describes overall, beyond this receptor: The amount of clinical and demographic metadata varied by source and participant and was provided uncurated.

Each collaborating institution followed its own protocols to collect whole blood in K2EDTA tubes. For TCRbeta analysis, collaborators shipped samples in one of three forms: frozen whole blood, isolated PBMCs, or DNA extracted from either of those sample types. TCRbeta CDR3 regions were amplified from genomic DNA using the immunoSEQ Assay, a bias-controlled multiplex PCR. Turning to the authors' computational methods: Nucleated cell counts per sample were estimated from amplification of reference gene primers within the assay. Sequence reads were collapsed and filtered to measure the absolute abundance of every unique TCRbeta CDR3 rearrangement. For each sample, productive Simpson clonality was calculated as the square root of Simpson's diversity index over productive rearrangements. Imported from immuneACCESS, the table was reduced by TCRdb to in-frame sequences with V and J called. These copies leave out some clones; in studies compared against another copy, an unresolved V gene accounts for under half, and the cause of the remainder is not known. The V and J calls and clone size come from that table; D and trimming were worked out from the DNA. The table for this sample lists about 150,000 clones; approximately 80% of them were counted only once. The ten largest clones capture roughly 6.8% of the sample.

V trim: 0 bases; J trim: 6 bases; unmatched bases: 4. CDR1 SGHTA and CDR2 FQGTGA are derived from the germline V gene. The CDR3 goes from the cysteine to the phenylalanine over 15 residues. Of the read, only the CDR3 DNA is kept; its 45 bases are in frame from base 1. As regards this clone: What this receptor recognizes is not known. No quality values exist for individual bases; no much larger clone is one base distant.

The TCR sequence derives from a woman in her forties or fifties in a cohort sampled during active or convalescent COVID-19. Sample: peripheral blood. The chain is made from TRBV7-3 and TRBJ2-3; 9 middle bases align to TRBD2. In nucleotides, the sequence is TGTGCCAGCAGCTTAACTAGCGGGGGTGCTGATACGCAGTATTTT. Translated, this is CASSLTSGGADTQYF.